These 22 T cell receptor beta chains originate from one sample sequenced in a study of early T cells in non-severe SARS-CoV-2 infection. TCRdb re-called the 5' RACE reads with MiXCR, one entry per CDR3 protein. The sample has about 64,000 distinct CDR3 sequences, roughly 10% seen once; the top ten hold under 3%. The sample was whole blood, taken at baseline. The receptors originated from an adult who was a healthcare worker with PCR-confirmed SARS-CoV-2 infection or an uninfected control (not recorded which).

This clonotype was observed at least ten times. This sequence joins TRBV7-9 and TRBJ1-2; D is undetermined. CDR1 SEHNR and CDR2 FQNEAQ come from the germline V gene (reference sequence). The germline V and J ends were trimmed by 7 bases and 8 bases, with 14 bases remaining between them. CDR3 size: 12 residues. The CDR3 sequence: CASNLGSDGYTF. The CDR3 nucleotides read TGTGCCAGCAACCTAGGGTCCGACGGCTACACCTTC.

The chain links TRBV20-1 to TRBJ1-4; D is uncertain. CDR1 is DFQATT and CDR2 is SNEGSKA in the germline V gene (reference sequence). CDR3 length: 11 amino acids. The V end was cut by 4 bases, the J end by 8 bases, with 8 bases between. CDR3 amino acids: CSANKEEKLFF. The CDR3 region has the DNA TGCAGTGCTAATAAGGAGGAAAAACTGTTTTTT.

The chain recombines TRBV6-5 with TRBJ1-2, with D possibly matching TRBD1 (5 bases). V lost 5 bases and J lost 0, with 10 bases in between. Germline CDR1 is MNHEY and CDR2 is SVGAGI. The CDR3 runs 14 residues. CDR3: CASSQRGPNYGYTF. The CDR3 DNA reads TGTGCCAGCAGTCAGAGGGGACCTAACTATGGCTACACCTTC.

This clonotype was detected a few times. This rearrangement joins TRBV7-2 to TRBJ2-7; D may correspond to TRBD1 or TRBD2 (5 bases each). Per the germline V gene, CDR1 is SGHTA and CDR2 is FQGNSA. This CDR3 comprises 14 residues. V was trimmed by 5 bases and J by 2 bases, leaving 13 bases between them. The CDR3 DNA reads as TGTGCCAGCAGCCCCAGGGACGGTCCCTACGAGCAGTACTTC. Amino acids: CASSPRDGPYEQYF. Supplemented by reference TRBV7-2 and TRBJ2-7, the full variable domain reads GAGVSQSPSNKVTEKGKDVELRCDPISGHTALYWYRQSLGQGLEFLIYFQGNSAPDKSGLPSDRFSAERTGGSVSTLTIQRTQQEDSAVYLCASSPRDGPYEQYFGPGTRLTVT.

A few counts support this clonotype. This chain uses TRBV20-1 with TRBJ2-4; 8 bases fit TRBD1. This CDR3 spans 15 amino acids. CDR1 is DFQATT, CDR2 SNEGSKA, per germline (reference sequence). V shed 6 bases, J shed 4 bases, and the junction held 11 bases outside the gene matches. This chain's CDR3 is CSAPKGDRKKNIQYF. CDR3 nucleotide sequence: TGCAGTGCCCCGAAGGGGGACAGGAAGAAAAACATTCAGTACTTC.

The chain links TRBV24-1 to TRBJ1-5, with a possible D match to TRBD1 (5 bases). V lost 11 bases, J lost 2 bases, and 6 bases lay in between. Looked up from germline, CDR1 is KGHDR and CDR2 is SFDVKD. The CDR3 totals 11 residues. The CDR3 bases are TGTGCCAGAGGGGGCAATCAGCCCCAGCATTTT. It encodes CARGGNQPQHF.

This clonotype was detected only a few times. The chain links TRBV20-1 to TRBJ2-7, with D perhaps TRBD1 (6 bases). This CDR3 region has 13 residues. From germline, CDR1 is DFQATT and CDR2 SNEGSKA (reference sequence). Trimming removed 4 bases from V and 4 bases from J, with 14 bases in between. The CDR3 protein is CSATRGPLYEQYF. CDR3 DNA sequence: TGCAGTGCTACCAGGGGCCCCCTTTACGAGCAGTACTTC.

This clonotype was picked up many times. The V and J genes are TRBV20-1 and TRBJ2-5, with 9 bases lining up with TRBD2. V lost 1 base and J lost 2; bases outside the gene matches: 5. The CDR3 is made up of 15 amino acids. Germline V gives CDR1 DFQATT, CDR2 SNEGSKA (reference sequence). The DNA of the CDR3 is TGCAGTGCTAGAGGGCAAGCGGGGGGACAAGAGACCCAGTACTTC. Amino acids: CSARGQAGGQETQYF.

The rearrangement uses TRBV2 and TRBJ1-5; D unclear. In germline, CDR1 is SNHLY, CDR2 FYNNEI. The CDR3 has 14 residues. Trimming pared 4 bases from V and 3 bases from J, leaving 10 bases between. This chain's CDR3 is CASSGAPSNQPQHF. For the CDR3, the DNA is TGTGCCAGCAGTGGGGCTCCCTCCAATCAGCCCCAGCATTTT. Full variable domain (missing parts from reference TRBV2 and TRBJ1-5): EPEVTQTPSHQVTQMGQEVILRCVPISNHLYFYWYRQILGQKVEFLVSFYNNEISEKSEIFDDQFSVERPDGSNFTLKIRSTKLEDSAMYFCASSGAPSNQPQHFGDGTRLSIL.

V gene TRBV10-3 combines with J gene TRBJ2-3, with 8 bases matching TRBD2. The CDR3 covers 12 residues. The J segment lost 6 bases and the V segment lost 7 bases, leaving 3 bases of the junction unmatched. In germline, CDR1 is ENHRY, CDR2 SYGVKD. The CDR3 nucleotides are TGTGCCATCAAGACTAGCGTGGATACGCAGTATTTT. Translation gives CAIKTSVDTQYF.

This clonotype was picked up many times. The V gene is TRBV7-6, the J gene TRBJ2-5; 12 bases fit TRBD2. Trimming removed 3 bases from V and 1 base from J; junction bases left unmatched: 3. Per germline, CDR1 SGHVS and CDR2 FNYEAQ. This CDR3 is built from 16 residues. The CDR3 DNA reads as TGTGCCAGCAGCTTTACTAGCGGGGGGCCCCAAGAGACCCAGTACTTC. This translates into CASSFTSGGPQETQYF.

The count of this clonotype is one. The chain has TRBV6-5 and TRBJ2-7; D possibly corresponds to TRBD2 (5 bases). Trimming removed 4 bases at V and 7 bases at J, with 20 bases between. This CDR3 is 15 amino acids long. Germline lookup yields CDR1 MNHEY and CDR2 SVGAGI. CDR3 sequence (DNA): TGTGCCAGCAGTTCTCCAGCCGGGCGACCGGGGGAGCAGTACTTC. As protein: CASSSPAGRPGEQYF.

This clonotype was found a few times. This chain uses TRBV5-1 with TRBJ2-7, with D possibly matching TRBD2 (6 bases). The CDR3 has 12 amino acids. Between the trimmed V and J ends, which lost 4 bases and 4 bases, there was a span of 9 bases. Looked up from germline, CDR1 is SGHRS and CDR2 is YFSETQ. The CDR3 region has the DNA TGCGCCAGCAGCGGCCGGGGGTACGAGCAGTACTTC. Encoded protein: CASSGRGYEQYF.

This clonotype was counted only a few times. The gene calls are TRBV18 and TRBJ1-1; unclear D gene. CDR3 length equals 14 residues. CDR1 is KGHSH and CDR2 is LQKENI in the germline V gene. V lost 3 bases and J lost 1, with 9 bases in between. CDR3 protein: CASSPDASNTEAFF. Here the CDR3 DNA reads TGTGCCAGCTCACCGGACGCTTCGAACACTGAAGCTTTCTTT.

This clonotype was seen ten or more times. CDR3 sequence reads: CASRPTSSYEQYF. The CDR3 DNA reads as TGTGCCAGTCGGCCGACGAGCTCCTACGAGCAGTACTTC. The chain uses TRBV12-3 or TRBV12-4 and TRBJ2-7; D remains unclear. The CDR3 is made up of 13 amino acids. Deletions cut 9 bases from V and 0 bases from J, with 12 bases between.

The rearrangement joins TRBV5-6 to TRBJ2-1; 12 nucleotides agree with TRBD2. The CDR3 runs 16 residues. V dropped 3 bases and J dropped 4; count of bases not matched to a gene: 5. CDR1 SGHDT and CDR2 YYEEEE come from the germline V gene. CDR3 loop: CASSYLLAGGYNEQFF. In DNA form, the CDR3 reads TGTGCCAGCAGCTACTTACTAGCGGGGGGTTACAATGAGCAGTTCTTC.

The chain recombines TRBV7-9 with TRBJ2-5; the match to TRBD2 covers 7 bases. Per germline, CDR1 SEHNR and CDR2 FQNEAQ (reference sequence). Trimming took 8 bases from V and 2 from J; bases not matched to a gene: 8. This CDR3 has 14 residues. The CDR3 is CASYPPAGQETQYF. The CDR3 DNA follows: TGTGCCAGCTACCCCCCAGCGGGGCAAGAGACCCAGTACTTC.

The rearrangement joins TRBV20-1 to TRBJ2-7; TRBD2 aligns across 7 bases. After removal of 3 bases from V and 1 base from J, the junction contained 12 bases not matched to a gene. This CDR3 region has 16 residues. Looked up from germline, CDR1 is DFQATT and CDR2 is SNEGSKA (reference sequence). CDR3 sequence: CSARSNGAGDSYEQYF. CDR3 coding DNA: TGCAGTGCTAGGAGCAATGGGGCGGGGGATTCCTACGAGCAGTACTTC.

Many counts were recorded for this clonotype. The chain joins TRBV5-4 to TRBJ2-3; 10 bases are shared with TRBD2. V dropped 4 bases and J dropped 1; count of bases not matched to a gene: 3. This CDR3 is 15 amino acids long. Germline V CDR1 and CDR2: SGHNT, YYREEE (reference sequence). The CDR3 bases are TGTGCCAGCAGCAGAGGGACTAGCGGCACAGATACGCAGTATTTT. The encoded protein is CASSRGTSGTDTQYF.

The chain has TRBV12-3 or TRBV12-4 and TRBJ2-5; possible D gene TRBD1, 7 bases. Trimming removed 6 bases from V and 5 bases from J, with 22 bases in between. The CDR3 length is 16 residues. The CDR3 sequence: CASRSSGGHVTETQYF. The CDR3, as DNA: TGTGCCAGCAGATCATCAGGGGGGCATGTTACCGAGACCCAGTACTTC.

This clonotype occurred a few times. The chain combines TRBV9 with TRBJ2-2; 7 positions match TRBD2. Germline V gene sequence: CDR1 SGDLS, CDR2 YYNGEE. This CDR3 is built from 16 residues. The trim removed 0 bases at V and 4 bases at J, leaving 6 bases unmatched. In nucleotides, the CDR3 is TGTGCCAGCAGCGTAGCATCTAGCGGCGGCACCGGGGAGCTGTTTTTT. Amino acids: CASSVASSGGTGELFF.

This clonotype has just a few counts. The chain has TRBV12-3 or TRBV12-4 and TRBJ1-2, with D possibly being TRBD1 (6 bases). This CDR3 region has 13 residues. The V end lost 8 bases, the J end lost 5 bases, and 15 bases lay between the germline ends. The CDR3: CASGGGGPYGYTF. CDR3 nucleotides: TGTGCCAGCGGAGGGGGGGGACCTTATGGCTACACCTTC.